The clone carrying this TCR beta chain was seen only a few times. Antigen specificity is unknown. The record originates from a study of PD-1 blockade in classical Hodgkin lymphoma. Points from the study as a whole: Any patient who commenced nivolumab under 1 year after ASCT was excluded. It was among complete responders that baseline diversity resembled that of newly diagnosed patients.

The germline gives CDR1 LNHDA, CDR2 SQIVND (reference sequence). This CDR3 has 14 amino acids. V lost 7 bases, J lost 0 bases, and 10 bases lay in between. After autologous stem cell transplantation all patients relapsed, and prior brentuximab vedotin exposure differed between cohorts. TCRdb keeps only in-frame clones here, not all; method: immunoSEQ multiplex PCR. The repertoire holds around 43,000 clones, with about 77% as singletons. This sequence was found in a human donor with classical Hodgkin lymphoma. This sample comprised peripheral blood mononuclear cells (PBMCs), obtained at baseline. V and J are TRBV19 and TRBJ1-3; D is perhaps TRBD1 (5 bases). In nucleotides, the CDR3 is TGTGCCAGTACCAGGGCGAGCTCTGGAAACACCATATATTTT. Translated, it gives CASTRASSGNTIYF.